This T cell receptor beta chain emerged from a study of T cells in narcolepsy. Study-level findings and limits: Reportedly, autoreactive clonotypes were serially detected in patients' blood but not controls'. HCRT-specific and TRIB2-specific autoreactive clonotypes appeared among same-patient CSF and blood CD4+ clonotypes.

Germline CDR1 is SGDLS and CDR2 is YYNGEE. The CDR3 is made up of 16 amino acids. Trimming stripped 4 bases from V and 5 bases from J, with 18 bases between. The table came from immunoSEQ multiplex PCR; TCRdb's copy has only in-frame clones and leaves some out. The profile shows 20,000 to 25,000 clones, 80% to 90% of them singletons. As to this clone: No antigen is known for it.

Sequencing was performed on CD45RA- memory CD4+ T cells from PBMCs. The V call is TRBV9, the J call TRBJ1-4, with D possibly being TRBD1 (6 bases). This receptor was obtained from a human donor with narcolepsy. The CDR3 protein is CASSPNPGHLNEKLFF. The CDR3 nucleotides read TGTGCCAGCAGCCCGAATCCGGGACACCTAAATGAAAAACTGTTTTTT.